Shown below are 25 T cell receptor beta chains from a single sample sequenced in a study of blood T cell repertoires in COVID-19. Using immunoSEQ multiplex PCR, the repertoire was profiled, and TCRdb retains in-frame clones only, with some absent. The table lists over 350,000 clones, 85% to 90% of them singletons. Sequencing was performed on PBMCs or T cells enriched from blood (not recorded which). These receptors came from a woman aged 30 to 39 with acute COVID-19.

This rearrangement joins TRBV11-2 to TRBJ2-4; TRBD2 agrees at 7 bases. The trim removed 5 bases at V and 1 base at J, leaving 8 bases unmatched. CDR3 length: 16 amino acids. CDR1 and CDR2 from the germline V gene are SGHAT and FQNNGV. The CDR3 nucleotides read TGTGCCAGCAGCCCGTGGGGGGGTGGGGCCAAAAACATTCAGTACTTC. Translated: CASSPWGGGAKNIQYF.

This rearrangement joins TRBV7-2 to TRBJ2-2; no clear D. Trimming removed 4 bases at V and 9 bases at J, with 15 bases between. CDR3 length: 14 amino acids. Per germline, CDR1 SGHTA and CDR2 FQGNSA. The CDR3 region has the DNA TGTGCCAGCAGCTCTGACTGGTCGAATCGGGAGCTGTTTTTT. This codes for CASSSDWSNRELFF.

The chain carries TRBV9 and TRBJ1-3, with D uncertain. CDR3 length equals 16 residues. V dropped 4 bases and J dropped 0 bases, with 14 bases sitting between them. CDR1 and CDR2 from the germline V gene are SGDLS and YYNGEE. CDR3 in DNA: TGTGCCAGCAGCCCCGTACCTGGACTCTCTGGAAACACCATATATTTT. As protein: CASSPVPGLSGNTIYF.

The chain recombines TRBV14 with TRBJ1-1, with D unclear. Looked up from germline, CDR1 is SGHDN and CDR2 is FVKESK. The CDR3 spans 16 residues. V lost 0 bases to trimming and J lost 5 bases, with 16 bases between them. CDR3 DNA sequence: TGTGCCAGCAGCCAAGATACGGGTAATAAGAGGACTGAAGCTTTCTTT. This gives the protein CASSQDTGNKRTEAFF.

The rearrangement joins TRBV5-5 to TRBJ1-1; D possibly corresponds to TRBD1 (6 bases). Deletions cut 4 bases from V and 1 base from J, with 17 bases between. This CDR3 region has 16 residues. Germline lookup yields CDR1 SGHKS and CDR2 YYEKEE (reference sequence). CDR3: CASSHLGGRGNTEAFF. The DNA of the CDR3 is TGTGCCAGCAGCCACCTAGGGGGTCGGGGGAACACTGAAGCTTTCTTT.

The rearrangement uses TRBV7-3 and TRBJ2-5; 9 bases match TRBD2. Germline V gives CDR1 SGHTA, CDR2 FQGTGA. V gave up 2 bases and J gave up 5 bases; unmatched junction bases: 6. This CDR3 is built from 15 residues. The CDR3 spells CASSLAGGLGETQYF. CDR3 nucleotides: TGTGCCAGCAGCTTAGCGGGGGGGCTAGGTGAGACCCAGTACTTC. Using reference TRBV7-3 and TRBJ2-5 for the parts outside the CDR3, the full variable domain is GAGVSQTPSNKVTEKGKYVELRCDPISGHTALYWYRQSLGQGPEFLIYFQGTGAADDSGLPNDRFFAVRPEGSVSTLKIQRTERGDSAVYLCASSLAGGLGETQYFGPGTRLLVL.

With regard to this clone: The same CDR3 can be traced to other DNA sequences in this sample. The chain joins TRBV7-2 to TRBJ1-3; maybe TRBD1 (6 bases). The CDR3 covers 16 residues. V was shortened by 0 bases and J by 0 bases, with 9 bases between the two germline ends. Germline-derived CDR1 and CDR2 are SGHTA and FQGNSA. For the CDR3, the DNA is TGTGCCAGCAGCTTAGCAGGGACAAACTCTGGAAACACCATATATTTT. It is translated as CASSLAGTNSGNTIYF.

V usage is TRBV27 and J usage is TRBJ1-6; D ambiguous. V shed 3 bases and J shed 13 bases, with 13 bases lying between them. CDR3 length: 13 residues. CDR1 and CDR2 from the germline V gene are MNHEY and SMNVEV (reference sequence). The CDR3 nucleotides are TGTGCCAGCAGTTTTTCGTCCGCCGGGCCCCTCCACTTT. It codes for CASSFSSAGPLHF.

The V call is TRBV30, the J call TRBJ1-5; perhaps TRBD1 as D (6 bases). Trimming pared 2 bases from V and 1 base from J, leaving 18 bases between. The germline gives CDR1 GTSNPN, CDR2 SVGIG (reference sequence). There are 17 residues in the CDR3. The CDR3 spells CAWSHPLPGASNQPQHF. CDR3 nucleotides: TGTGCCTGGAGTCACCCCCTCCCAGGGGCAAGCAATCAGCCCCAGCATTTT.

Written as DNA, the CDR3 is TGTGCCAGCAGTTCGGGGACAACACGTGAGCAGTACTTC. Amino acid sequence: CASSSGTTREQYF. The rearrangement links TRBV27 to TRBJ2-7, with D possibly matching TRBD1 (6 bases). The CDR3 length is 13 residues. The V end was cut by 4 bases, the J end by 7 bases, with 14 bases between. CDR1 is MNHEY, CDR2 SMNVEV, per germline (reference sequence).

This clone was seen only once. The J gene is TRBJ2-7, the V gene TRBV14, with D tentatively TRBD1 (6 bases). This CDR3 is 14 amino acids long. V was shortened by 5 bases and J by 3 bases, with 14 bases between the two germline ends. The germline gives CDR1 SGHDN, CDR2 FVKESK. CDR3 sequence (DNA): TGTGCCAGCAGCATACGACAGGTCCTCTACGAGCAGTACTTC. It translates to CASSIRQVLYEQYF.

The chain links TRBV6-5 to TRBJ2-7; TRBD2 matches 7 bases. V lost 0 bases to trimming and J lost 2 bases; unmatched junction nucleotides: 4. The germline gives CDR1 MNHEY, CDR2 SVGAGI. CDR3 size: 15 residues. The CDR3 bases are TGTGCCAGCAGTTACTCTGGGGAGGGGACCTACGAGCAGTACTTC. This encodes CASSYSGEGTYEQYF.

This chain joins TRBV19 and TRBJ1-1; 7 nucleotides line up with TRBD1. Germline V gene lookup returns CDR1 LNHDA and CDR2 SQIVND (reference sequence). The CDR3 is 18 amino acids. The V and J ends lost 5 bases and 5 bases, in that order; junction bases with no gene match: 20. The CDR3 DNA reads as TGTGCCAGTAGTGGACGTGGTGCGGCAGGGGGAAGGGGAACTGAAGCTTTCTTT. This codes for CASSGRGAAGGRGTEAFF.

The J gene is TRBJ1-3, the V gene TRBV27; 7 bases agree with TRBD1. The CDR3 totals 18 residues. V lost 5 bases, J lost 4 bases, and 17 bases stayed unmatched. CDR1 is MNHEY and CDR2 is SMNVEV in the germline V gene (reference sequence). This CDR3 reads CASSRFRDSGVGGNTIYF. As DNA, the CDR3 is TGTGCCAGCAGTAGATTTCGGGACAGTGGCGTCGGAGGAAACACCATATATTTT.

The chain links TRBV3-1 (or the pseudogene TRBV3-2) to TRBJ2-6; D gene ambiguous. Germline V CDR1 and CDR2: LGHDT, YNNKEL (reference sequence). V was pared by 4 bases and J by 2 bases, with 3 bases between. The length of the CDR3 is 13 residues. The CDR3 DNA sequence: TGTGCCAGCAGCCTCGCTGGGGCCAACGTCCTGACTTTC. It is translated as CASSLAGANVLTF.

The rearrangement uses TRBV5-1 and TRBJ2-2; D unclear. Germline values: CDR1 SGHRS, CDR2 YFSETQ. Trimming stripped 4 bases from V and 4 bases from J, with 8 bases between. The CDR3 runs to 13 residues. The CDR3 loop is CASSQRSTGELFF. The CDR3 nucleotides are TGCGCCAGCAGCCAAAGGAGCACCGGGGAGCTGTTTTTT. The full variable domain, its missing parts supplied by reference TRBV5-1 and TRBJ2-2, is KAGVTQTPRYLIKTRGQQVTLSCSPISGHRSVSWYQQTPGQGLQFLFEYFSETQRNKGNFPGRFSGRQFSNSRSEMNVSTLELGDSALYLCASSQRSTGELFFGEGSRLTVL.

CDR3 protein: CAWAPSGDSYNSPLHF. CDR3 nucleotides: TGTGCCTGGGCCCCCTCAGGGGACTCCTATAATTCACCCCTCCACTTT. The rearrangement joins TRBV30 to TRBJ1-6; a possible D gene is TRBD1 (6 bases). This CDR3 has 16 amino acids. Deletions cut 5 bases from V and 0 bases from J, with 14 bases between. Germline V gene sequence: CDR1 GTSNPN, CDR2 SVGIG (reference sequence).

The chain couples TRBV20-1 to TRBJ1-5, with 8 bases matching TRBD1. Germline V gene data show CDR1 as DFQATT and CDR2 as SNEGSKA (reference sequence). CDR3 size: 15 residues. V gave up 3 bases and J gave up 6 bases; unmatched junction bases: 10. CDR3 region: CSASMAGGGGQPQHF. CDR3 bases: TGCAGTGCTAGTATGGCAGGGGGCGGAGGTCAGCCCCAGCATTTT.

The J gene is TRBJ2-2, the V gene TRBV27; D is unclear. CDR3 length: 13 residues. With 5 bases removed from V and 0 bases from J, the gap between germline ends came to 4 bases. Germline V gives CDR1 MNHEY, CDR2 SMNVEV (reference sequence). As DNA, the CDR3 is TGTGCCAGCAGTCCTTCGAACACCGGGGAGCTGTTTTTT. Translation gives CASSPSNTGELFF.

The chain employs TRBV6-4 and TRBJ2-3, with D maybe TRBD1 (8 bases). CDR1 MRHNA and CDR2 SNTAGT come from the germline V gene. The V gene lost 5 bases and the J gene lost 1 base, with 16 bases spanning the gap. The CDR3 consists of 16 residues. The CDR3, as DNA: TGTGCCAGCAGTTCAAGGGGGGGACAGGGCACAGATACGCAGTATTTT. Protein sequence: CASSSRGGQGTDTQYF.

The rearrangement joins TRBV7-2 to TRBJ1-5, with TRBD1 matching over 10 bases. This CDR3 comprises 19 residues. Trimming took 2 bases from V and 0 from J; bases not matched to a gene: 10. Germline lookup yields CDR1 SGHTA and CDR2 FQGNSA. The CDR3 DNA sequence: TGTGCCAGCAGCTTATCGACGGGGACAGGGGCCTATAGCAATCAGCCCCAGCATTTT. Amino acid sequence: CASSLSTGTGAYSNQPQHF.

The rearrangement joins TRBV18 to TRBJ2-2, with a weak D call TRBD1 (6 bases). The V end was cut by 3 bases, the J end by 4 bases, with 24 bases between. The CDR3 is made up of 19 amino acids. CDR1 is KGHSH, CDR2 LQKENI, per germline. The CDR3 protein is CASSPTLITGTGFTGELFF. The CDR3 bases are TGTGCCAGCTCACCTACACTTATCACAGGGACCGGCTTCACCGGGGAGCTGTTTTTT.

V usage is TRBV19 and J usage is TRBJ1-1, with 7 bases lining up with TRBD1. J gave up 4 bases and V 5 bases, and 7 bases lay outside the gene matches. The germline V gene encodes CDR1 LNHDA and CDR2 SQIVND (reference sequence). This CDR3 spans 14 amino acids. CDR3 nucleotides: TGTGCCAGTAGTCCGGGACAGACCATCACTGAAGCTTTCTTT. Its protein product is CASSPGQTITEAFF.

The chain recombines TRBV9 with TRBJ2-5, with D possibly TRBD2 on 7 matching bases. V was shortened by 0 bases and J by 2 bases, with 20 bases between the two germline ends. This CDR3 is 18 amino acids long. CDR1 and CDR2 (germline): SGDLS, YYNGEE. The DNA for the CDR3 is TGTGCCAGCAGCGTAGGTTCTTCTGGGGGGGCGACTCAAGAGACCCAGTACTTC. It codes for CASSVGSSGGATQETQYF. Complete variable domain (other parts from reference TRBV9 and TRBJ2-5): DSGVTQTPKHLITATGQRVTLRCSPRSGDLSVYWYQQSLDQGLQFLIQYYNGEERAKGNILERFSAQQFPDLHSELNLSSLELGDSALYFCASSVGSSGGATQETQYFGPGTRLLVL.

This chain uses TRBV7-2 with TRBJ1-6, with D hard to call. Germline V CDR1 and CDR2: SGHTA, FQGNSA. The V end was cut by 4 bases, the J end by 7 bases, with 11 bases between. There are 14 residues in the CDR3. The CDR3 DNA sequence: TGTGCCAGCAGCTCCCGACGGGGAAATTCACCCCTCCACTTT. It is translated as CASSSRRGNSPLHF.